These 5 T cell receptor beta chains came from one sample sequenced in a study of human T cells and chemical hapten exposure. Time point denoted: patch test 2, 6 weeks after DPC sensitization. Specified treatment: therapeutic diphenylcyclopropenone sensitization with weekly scalp DPC. TCRdb re-derived calls from the RACE reads in MiXCR, one entry per CDR3 protein. The sample comprises approximately 110,000 distinct CDR3 sequences, about a tenth of which are singletons, and around 3% rests with the top ten. The input for sequencing was whole blood, taken in connection with sensitization to the hapten diphenylcyclopropenone (DPC). The receptor source for this set is a woman aged 40-49 years with alopecia areata. Some clones in this sample may be carry-over from other donors' samples.

A remark on this clonotype: One end of the junction fails to match germline, which may point to a read error. The V call is TRBV7-2, the J call TRBJ2-5; D gene uncertain. The CDR3 extends over 11 amino acids. Germline CDR1 SGHTA, CDR2 FQGNSA. In DNA form, the CDR3 reads TGTGCCAGCAGCTTCGGAGAGACCCGGTACTTC. Amino acids: CASSFGETRYF.

The chain has TRBV13 and TRBJ2-2; D is undetermined. The germline V gene encodes CDR1 PRHDT and CDR2 FYEKMQ (reference sequence). The CDR3 has 12 residues. V was shortened by 4 bases and J by 7 bases, with 7 bases between the two germline ends. Written as DNA, the CDR3 is TGTGCCAGCAGCTCCCTGGGCGGGGAGCTGTTTTTT. It specifies CASSSLGGELFF.

V and J are TRBV27 and TRBJ2-7; TRBD1 matches at 7 bases. V lost 5 bases, J lost 2 bases, and 6 bases stayed unmatched. This CDR3 comprises 14 residues. Germline CDR1 reads MNHEY; CDR2 reads SMNVEV (reference sequence). The CDR3 is CASSPTQGAYEQYF. For the CDR3, the DNA is TGTGCCAGCAGTCCTACCCAGGGGGCCTACGAGCAGTACTTC.

This clonotype was counted ten times or more. This chain links TRBV6-2 or TRBV6-3 with TRBJ1-2; the D is unclear. The V end lost 0 bases, the J end lost 8 bases, and 16 bases lay between the germline ends. CDR1 and CDR2 (germline): MNHEY, SVGEGT. The CDR3 runs 15 residues. The CDR3 coding sequence is TGTGCCAGCAGTTACTCTGGCGGAGCCGCAATGGGCTACACCTTC. Its protein is CASSYSGGAAMGYTF.

V is TRBV5-4 and J is TRBJ2-7; unclear D gene. Trimming took off 4 bases at V and 0 bases at J, with 11 bases between the two ends. In germline, CDR1 is SGHNT, CDR2 YYREEE (reference sequence). The CDR3 length is 14 residues. Written as DNA, the CDR3 is TGTGCCAGCAGCCCGTTCGGCCCCTCCTACGAGCAGTACTTC. Amino acid sequence: CASSPFGPSYEQYF. Supplemented by reference TRBV5-4 and TRBJ2-7, the full variable domain reads ETGVTQSPTHLIKTRGQQVTLRCSSQSGHNTVSWYQQALGQGPQFIFQYYREEENGRGNFPPRFSGLQFPNYSSELNVNALELDDSALYLCASSPFGPSYEQYFGPGTRLTVT.